The 21 T cell receptor beta chains below come from one sample, sequenced in a study of blood T cell repertoires in COVID-19. The method was immunoSEQ multiplex PCR; TCRdb's version includes in-frame clones alone and lacks a portion of them. This repertoire shows tens of thousands of clones, just under 85% found once; its top ten account for about 2.6%. Sequenced: peripheral blood. Receptor source: a woman aged 55-69 years with acute or convalescent COVID-19.

This clone was counted between two and nine times. This rearrangement joins TRBV24-1 to TRBJ2-5; TRBD1 aligns across 11 bases. The CDR3 is made up of 16 amino acids. V lost 4 bases and J lost 5; bases outside the gene matches: 8. Germline V CDR1 and CDR2: KGHDR, SFDVKD. The DNA for the CDR3 is TGTGCCACCAGTGACCTGAGGACAGGGGGCGTCGAGACCCAGTACTTC. Its translation: CATSDLRTGGVETQYF.

The rearrangement joins TRBV19 to TRBJ1-6; D is possibly TRBD1 (5 bases). The CDR3 sequence is 18 residues long. From germline, CDR1 is LNHDA and CDR2 SQIVND (reference sequence). V was shortened by 3 bases and J by 7 bases, with 22 bases between the two germline ends. The CDR3 region is CASSISDSWRSANSPLHF. In DNA form, the CDR3 reads TGTGCCAGTAGTATTTCCGACAGTTGGAGAAGCGCGAATTCACCCCTCCACTTT.

The CDR3, as DNA: TGTGCCACCAGCAGGGCAGGGGGTAGTAACACTGAAGCTTTCTTT. Translation: CATSRAGGSNTEAFF. This rearrangement joins TRBV15 to TRBJ1-1, with 7 positions matching TRBD1. Germline trimming cut 3 bases from V and 2 bases from J; bases unmatched to any gene: 6. Germline V lookup: CDR1 LNHNV, CDR2 YYDKDF (reference sequence). This CDR3 region has 15 residues.

This sequence joins TRBV5-1 and TRBJ2-3, with D possibly matching TRBD2 (6 bases). Germline V lookup: CDR1 SGHRS, CDR2 YFSETQ. Trimming pared 4 bases from V and 6 bases from J, leaving 21 bases between. The CDR3 is 16 residues long. CDR3 protein: CASSAGTPSPVDTQYF. The CDR3, as DNA: TGCGCCAGCAGCGCGGGGACCCCCTCGCCGGTTGATACGCAGTATTTT.

V is TRBV19 and J is TRBJ1-5; TRBD1 is a possible D gene (6 bases). This CDR3 contains 15 residues. V lost 5 bases to trimming and J lost 2 bases, with 13 bases between them. Germline V lookup: CDR1 LNHDA, CDR2 SQIVND (reference sequence). CDR3 DNA sequence: TGTGCCAGTAGTGGGGGCCCGAGGGGCAATCAGCCCCAGCATTTT. This sequence encodes CASSGGPRGNQPQHF.

The J gene is TRBJ2-3, the V gene TRBV14; TRBD2 matches at 10 bases. From germline, CDR1 is SGHDN and CDR2 FVKESK. The ends lost 4 bases at V and 6 bases at J; junction bases unmatched: 10. This CDR3 is 16 amino acids long. CDR3 in amino acids: CASSPSGGLASDTQYF. The CDR3 coding sequence is TGTGCCAGCAGCCCTTCCGGGGGACTAGCGTCTGATACGCAGTATTTT. Using reference TRBV14 and TRBJ2-3 for the parts outside the CDR3, the full variable domain is EAGVTQFPSHSVIEKGQTVTLRCDPISGHDNLYWYRRVMGKEIKFLLHFVKESKQDESGMPNNRFLAERTGGTYSTLKVQPAELEDSGVYFCASSPSGGLASDTQYFGPGTRLTVL.

Only one count was recorded for this clone. The chain couples TRBV4-2 to TRBJ2-1; 8 nucleotides line up with TRBD2. The length of the CDR3 is 17 residues. Trimming took 0 bases from V and 0 from J; bases not matched to a gene: 4. Germline lookup yields CDR1 LGHNA and CDR2 YNFKEQ. The CDR3 coding sequence is TGTGCCAGCAGCCAAGAGTGGAGCGGGGGCTCCTACAATGAGCAGTTCTTC. Amino acids: CASSQEWSGGSYNEQFF.

The chain employs TRBV18 and TRBJ1-2, with unresolved D. The CDR3 length is 14 residues. Trimming cost V 6 bases and J 1 base, with 12 bases left between them. The germline gives CDR1 KGHSH, CDR2 LQKENI. CDR3 residues: CASSGGLFNYGYTF. The CDR3 region has the DNA TGTGCCAGCTCGGGTGGACTTTTTAACTATGGCTACACCTTC.

This clone was counted only a few times. The chain is built from TRBV10-2 and TRBJ2-3; D uncertain. V was clipped by 4 bases and J by 3 bases, with 2 bases between them. This CDR3 is built from 11 residues. The V gene's germline CDR1 is WSHSY and CDR2 SAAADI. CDR3 nucleotide sequence: TGCGCCAGCAGTGCGACAGATACGCAGTATTTT. This sequence encodes CASSATDTQYF.

V usage is TRBV27 and J usage is TRBJ2-6; D gene uncertain. CDR1 and CDR2 from the germline V gene are MNHEY and SMNVEV (reference sequence). V was trimmed by 5 bases and J by 2 bases, leaving 13 bases between them. The CDR3 sequence is 16 residues long. CDR3 protein: CASSRSGTAGANVLTF. Here the CDR3 DNA reads TGTGCCAGCAGTCGTTCAGGAACTGCTGGGGCCAACGTCCTGACTTTC.

The V call is TRBV30, the J call TRBJ1-6, with TRBD1 matching 7 bases. This CDR3 spans 14 amino acids. Trimming removed 4 bases from V and 9 bases from J; junction bases left unmatched: 9. Germline CDR1 GTSNPN, CDR2 SVGIG (reference sequence). The CDR3 sequence: CAWTPQGVSSPLHF. Written as DNA, the CDR3 is TGTGCCTGGACTCCTCAGGGGGTTAGTTCACCCCTCCACTTT.

J is TRBJ2-7 and V is TRBV6-5; D remains ambiguous. The CDR3 is made up of 14 amino acids. Per the germline V gene, CDR1 is MNHEY and CDR2 is SVGAGI. The V end was cut by 6 bases, the J end by 1 base, with 13 bases between. Here the CDR3 DNA reads TGTGCCAGCAGAGTACTCAAGTCTTCCTACGAGCAGTACTTC. It is translated as CASRVLKSSYEQYF.

This chain uses TRBV5-8 with TRBJ1-2, with D perhaps TRBD1 (5 bases). Germline loops: CDR1 SGHTS, CDR2 YDEGEE. V gave up 4 bases and J gave up 4 bases, with 11 bases separating them. The CDR3 has 13 residues. The CDR3 region has the DNA TGTGCCAGCAGCCCTAGACAGAGCTATGGCTACACCTTC. Translation gives CASSPRQSYGYTF.

The V and J genes are TRBV19 and TRBJ1-1; TRBD1 matches 7 bases. This CDR3 comprises 14 residues. Germline V lookup: CDR1 LNHDA, CDR2 SQIVND (reference sequence). V dropped 6 bases and J dropped 6; count of bases not matched to a gene: 10. CDR3 sequence: CASRRRQGEAEAFF. CDR3 DNA: TGTGCCAGTAGAAGGAGACAGGGAGAGGCTGAAGCTTTCTTT.

The chain carries TRBV29-1 and TRBJ2-2; 9 bases map to TRBD2. Germline V lookup: CDR1 SQVTM, CDR2 ANQGSEA. The CDR3 has 13 residues. Germline trimming cut 7 bases from V and 4 bases from J; bases unmatched to any gene: 4. CDR3 in amino acids: CSGLAGPTGELFF. In DNA, the CDR3 is TGCAGCGGGCTAGCGGGGCCCACCGGGGAGCTGTTTTTT.

The rearrangement uses TRBV12-3 or TRBV12-4 and TRBJ1-2; a weak D match, TRBD1 (5 bases). Trimming removed 5 bases at V and 4 bases at J, with 11 bases between. This CDR3 contains 13 residues. The CDR3 nucleotides read TGTGCCAGCAGTAGCAGGGCTGGCTATGGCTACACCTTC. This encodes CASSSRAGYGYTF.

The CDR3 loop reads CASSRRKASGAPAETQYF. CDR3 nucleotide sequence: TGTGCCAGCAGCCGAAGGAAGGCTAGCGGGGCTCCAGCGGAGACCCAGTACTTC. V usage is TRBV6-6 and J usage is TRBJ2-5, with 9 positions matching TRBD2. Per germline, CDR1 MNHNY and CDR2 SVGAGI (reference sequence). The junction had 19 bases not matched to a gene; V was cut back by 6 bases and J by 5 bases. The CDR3 runs to 18 residues.

This chain connects TRBV6-1 to TRBJ2-3; 7 nucleotides align to TRBD2. V shed 1 base, J shed 4 bases, and the junction held 14 bases outside the gene matches. CDR3 size: 18 residues. CDR1 MNHNS and CDR2 SASEGT come from the germline V gene. CDR3 sequence reads: CASSEEMGSGSEADTQYF. CDR3 nucleotide sequence: TGTGCCAGCAGTGAAGAGATGGGTAGCGGGTCGGAGGCAGATACGCAGTATTTT.

The CDR3 sequence: CASSQESNRANYGYTF. In DNA form, the CDR3 reads TGCGCCAGCAGCCAAGAATCTAACAGAGCTAACTATGGCTACACCTTC. The chain recombines TRBV4-1 with TRBJ1-2, with D uncertain. The CDR3 runs 16 residues. V was cut by 0 bases and J by 0 bases, with 11 bases left in between. Germline V gene lookup returns CDR1 MGHRA and CDR2 YSYEKL.

The chain employs TRBV7-8 and TRBJ2-5, with 10 bases matching TRBD2. Germline loops: CDR1 SGHVS, CDR2 FQNEAQ. The CDR3 is made up of 16 amino acids. V was clipped by 4 bases and J by 2 bases; unmatched bases: 7. The CDR3 coding sequence is TGTGCCAGCAGCTCGACTAGCGGGTTTGTACAAGAGACCCAGTACTTC. It codes for CASSSTSGFVQETQYF.

The rearrangement links TRBV19 to TRBJ2-2; weak D call: TRBD1 (6 bases). The germline V gene has CDR1 LNHDA and CDR2 SQIVND (reference sequence). Trimming took off 1 base at V and 4 bases at J, with 13 bases between the two ends. This CDR3 region has 16 residues. The chain's CDR3 is CASSIGNRVGTGELFF. As DNA, the CDR3 is TGTGCCAGTAGTATAGGGAACAGGGTGGGCACCGGGGAGCTGTTTTTT.